This TCR beta chain was documented in a study of TIL therapy for anti-PD-1-resistant metastatic lung cancer (dated by TCRdb to the early 2020s). Background for the entire study: Before any PD-1/PD-L1 blockade was given, tumors were harvested, nivolumab was then administered, and patients who progressed went on to receive lymphodepletion, an infusion of expanded TIL, and IL-2. A median age of about 59 years (range about 35-75) and a median tumor PD-L1 proportion score of roughly 6% were recorded among enrolled patients. The cohort was predominantly lung adenocarcinoma, with four EGFR-mutant and two ALK-rearranged tumors, and half of patients were current or former smokers. A median non-synonymous tumor mutation burden of approximately 1.5 mutations per megabase was determined across the cohort by whole-exome sequencing. Clonotypes were tracked across tumor, expanded TIL product and serial blood samples by T cell receptor beta sequencing of tumor and peripheral blood. Beyond this particular receptor, the publication reports: Generalizability was limited because the cohort was highly selected, with more treatment-naive, never-smoker and oncogene-addicted patients included than is typical. The study protocol defined all tumor marker inferences as exploratory. Clonotypes from the infused TIL partially replaced the baseline peripheral repertoire and then declined over months, and persistence showed no apparent association with response.

The time point label corresponds to: pre-treatment sample, taken before nivolumab and TIL therapy. Adults with stage 4 NSCLC were enrolled from October 2017 to early 2020 in a dual-center phase I trial. The samples were drawn from an open-label, single-arm phase I trial testing tumor-infiltrating lymphocyte therapy combined with nivolumab in advanced non-small cell lung cancer. Blood mononuclear cells were isolated from EDTA tubes by Ficoll gradient and were snap-frozen as pellets, and DNA was extracted with a Qiagen mini-prep kit. TCR beta CDR3 regions were amplified from genomic DNA with the immunoSEQ v3 hsTCRB kit using bias-controlled multiplex PCR. TCR libraries were sequenced on an Illumina NextSeq 500 to some 2 million read pairs for survey level or roughly 5-6.5 million for deep level. In the authors' own workflow: Clonality was reported by immunoSEQ Analyzer software, which also assigned V, D and J genes and filtered out non-productive sequences. Repertoires were compared using productive Simpson clonality and Morisita overlap index of productive TRB rearrangements between infused TIL and blood. For each clone in blood, the absolute clonotype count was estimated by multiplying the lymphocyte count by the CD3+ fraction and by the clone's productive frequency. TCRdb mirrors the immuneACCESS table, restricted to in-frame sequences. Some clones are absent from its copies; in checked studies, under half trace to an unresolved V gene, and the reason for the others is unknown. V and J calls plus clone size are reproduced from that table; the DNA served to infer D and trimming. Counted in this sample were 50,000 to 60,000 clones; roughly four fifths of them appeared once. 2.9% of the sample belongs to the ten largest clones.

About this clone itself: Its antigen remains unidentified. No base qualities exist here, and no much larger clone lies one base off it.

CDR1 and CDR2, looked up from the germline V gene, are SGHTA and FQGTGA. At the junction V is shortened by 5 bases and J by 3 bases, with 8 bases in between. CDR3 length: 13 amino acids, cysteine to phenylalanine. The DNA shown is the 39-base CDR3, in frame from base 1. Here the chain combines TRBV7-3 and TRBJ2-1; TRBD1 could be the D gene, as 5 bases match. Sample: blood, taken at baseline. This receptor was taken from a person aged 25 to 80 with non-small cell lung cancer. The CDR3 corresponds to CASSVTGYNEQFF. The sequence in DNA is TGTGCCAGCAGCGTCACAGGCTACAATGAGCAGTTCTTC.